The 3 T cell receptor beta chains in this list originate from one sample, sequenced in a study of T-cell reconstitution after alpha-beta-depleted transplantation in children. TCRbeta library construction was performed incorporating unique molecular identifiers. Using its own MiXCR run on the PCR reads, TCRdb lists one record per CDR3 protein. The table shows 350,000 to 500,000 distinct CDR3 sequences, with over 40% occurring only once. The source material was PBMCs, sampled before TCRalphabeta/CD19-depleted stem cell transplant. Every receptor here comes from a girl aged 2-10 years with aplastic anemia, due to receive a stem cell transplant.

V is TRBV18 and J is TRBJ2-1; D may match TRBD1 or TRBD2 (5 bases each). The CDR3 is made up of 16 amino acids. The V end lost 2 bases, the J end lost 3 bases, and 14 bases lay between the germline ends. Germline V gene sequence: CDR1 KGHSH, CDR2 LQKENI. The CDR3 is CASSPTRETFYNEQFF. The CDR3 DNA is TGTGCCAGCTCACCAACCAGGGAGACTTTCTACAATGAGCAGTTCTTC.

The rearrangement links TRBV2 to TRBJ2-2, with D hard to call. CDR1 and CDR2 from the germline V gene are SNHLY and FYNNEI. The V end lost 8 bases, the J end lost 5 bases, and 9 bases lay between the germline ends. This CDR3 comprises 12 residues. The CDR3 sequence is CASCVGTGELFF. The CDR3 DNA sequence: TGTGCCAGCTGCGTGGGTACCGGGGAGCTGTTTTTT.

The J gene is TRBJ2-1, the V gene TRBV20-1, with TRBD2 as a possible D gene (5 bases). The CDR3 extends over 12 amino acids. V lost 6 bases to trimming and J lost 3 bases, with 9 bases between them. Per the germline V gene, CDR1 is DFQATT and CDR2 is SNEGSKA (reference sequence). The chain's CDR3 is CSAYGDYNEQFF. The CDR3 bases are TGCAGTGCCTACGGGGACTACAATGAGCAGTTCTTC.